The sample holds one count of the clone carrying this T cell receptor (beta chain). This entry comes from a study of blood T cell repertoires in COVID-19. Patients in Seattle were enrolled during active infection, then followed longitudinally. In the study's own analysis: Reference gene primer amplification in the assay estimated nucleated cell counts. The assay was immunoSEQ multiplex PCR, and TCRdb's table has in-frame clones only and misses some. D and trimming were read from the DNA, whereas the V and J calls and clone size are those reported in that table. The sample has approximately 190,000 clones; about 81% are singletons. Sequenced input: peripheral blood. The clonotype was recovered from a woman aged 55-69 years with COVID-19, enrolled during active disease.

CDR3 sequence: CAISPGLAGGRTDTQYF. The CDR3 DNA sequence: TGTGCCATCAGTCCCGGACTAGCGGGGGGGCGCACAGATACGCAGTATTTT. The chain joins TRBV10-3 to TRBJ2-3; 15 bases align to TRBD2. Germline V gene sequence: CDR1 ENHRY, CDR2 SYGVKD. V lost 5 bases, J lost 1 base, and 4 bases stayed unmatched. This CDR3 is 17 amino acids long.